What follows describes a single T cell receptor beta chain. The data were obtained in a study of blood T cell repertoires in COVID-19. From germline, CDR1 is SGHTA and CDR2 FQGNSA. There are 15 residues in the CDR3. V lost 3 bases to trimming and J lost 0 bases, with 11 bases between them. Assay: immunoSEQ multiplex PCR; the TCRdb copy retains only in-frame clones and omits some. The data contain around 70,000 clones, around 85% of them singletons. What was sequenced was peripheral blood. The chain carries TRBV7-2 and TRBJ1-1; D uncertain. The TCR sequence derives from a woman in her forties or fifties with acute or convalescent COVID-19. CDR3 residues: CASSLQITVNTEAFF. CDR3 DNA sequence: TGTGCCAGCAGCTTGCAAATTACAGTGAACACTGAAGCTTTCTTT.